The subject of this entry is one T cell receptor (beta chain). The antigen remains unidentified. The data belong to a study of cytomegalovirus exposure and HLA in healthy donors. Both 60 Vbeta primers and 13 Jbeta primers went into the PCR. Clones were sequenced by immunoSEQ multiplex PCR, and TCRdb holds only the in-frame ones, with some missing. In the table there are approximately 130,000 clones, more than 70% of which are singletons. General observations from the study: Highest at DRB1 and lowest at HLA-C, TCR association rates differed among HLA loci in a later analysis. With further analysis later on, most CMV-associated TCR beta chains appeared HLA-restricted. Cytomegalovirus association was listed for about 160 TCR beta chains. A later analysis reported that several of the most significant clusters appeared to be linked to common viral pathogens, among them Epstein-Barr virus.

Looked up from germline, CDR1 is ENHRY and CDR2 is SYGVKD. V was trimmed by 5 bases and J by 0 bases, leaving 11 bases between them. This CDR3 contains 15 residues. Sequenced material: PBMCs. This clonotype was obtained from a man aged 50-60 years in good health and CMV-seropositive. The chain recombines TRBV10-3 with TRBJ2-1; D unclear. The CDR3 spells CAISPFGSSYNEQFF. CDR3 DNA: TGTGCCATCAGTCCTTTTGGTAGCTCCTACAATGAGCAGTTCTTC.